This T cell receptor beta chain was identified in a study of T cells in Graves' hyperthyroidism and ophthalmopathy. Study outcomes and limitations: The model made its ophthalmopathy prediction, and onset followed a median approximately six months later.

Researchers amplified the TCR beta CDR3 regions from RNA transcripts. With the HTBI primer set, the TCR CDR3 went through a first round of RT-PCR. MiXCR was run by TCRdb on the multiplex PCR reads, yielding one entry per CDR3 protein. This sample yields under 350,000 distinct CDR3 sequences, of which roughly 21% are seen a single time; less than 65% belongs to the top ten. Germline lookup yields CDR1 MNHNS and CDR2 SASEGT. The CDR3 spans 13 residues. Trimming cost V 6 bases and J 2 bases, with 10 bases left between them. Details on this clonotype: No antigen is known for it.

The clonotype comes from a woman between 50 and 59 years old with Graves' hyperthyroidism. The material sequenced was blood. The chain uses TRBV6-1 and TRBJ1-1, with D unclear. This chain's CDR3 is CASRTNGNTEAFF. In DNA, the CDR3 is TGTGCCAGCAGGACAAACGGTAACACTGAAGCTTTCTTT.